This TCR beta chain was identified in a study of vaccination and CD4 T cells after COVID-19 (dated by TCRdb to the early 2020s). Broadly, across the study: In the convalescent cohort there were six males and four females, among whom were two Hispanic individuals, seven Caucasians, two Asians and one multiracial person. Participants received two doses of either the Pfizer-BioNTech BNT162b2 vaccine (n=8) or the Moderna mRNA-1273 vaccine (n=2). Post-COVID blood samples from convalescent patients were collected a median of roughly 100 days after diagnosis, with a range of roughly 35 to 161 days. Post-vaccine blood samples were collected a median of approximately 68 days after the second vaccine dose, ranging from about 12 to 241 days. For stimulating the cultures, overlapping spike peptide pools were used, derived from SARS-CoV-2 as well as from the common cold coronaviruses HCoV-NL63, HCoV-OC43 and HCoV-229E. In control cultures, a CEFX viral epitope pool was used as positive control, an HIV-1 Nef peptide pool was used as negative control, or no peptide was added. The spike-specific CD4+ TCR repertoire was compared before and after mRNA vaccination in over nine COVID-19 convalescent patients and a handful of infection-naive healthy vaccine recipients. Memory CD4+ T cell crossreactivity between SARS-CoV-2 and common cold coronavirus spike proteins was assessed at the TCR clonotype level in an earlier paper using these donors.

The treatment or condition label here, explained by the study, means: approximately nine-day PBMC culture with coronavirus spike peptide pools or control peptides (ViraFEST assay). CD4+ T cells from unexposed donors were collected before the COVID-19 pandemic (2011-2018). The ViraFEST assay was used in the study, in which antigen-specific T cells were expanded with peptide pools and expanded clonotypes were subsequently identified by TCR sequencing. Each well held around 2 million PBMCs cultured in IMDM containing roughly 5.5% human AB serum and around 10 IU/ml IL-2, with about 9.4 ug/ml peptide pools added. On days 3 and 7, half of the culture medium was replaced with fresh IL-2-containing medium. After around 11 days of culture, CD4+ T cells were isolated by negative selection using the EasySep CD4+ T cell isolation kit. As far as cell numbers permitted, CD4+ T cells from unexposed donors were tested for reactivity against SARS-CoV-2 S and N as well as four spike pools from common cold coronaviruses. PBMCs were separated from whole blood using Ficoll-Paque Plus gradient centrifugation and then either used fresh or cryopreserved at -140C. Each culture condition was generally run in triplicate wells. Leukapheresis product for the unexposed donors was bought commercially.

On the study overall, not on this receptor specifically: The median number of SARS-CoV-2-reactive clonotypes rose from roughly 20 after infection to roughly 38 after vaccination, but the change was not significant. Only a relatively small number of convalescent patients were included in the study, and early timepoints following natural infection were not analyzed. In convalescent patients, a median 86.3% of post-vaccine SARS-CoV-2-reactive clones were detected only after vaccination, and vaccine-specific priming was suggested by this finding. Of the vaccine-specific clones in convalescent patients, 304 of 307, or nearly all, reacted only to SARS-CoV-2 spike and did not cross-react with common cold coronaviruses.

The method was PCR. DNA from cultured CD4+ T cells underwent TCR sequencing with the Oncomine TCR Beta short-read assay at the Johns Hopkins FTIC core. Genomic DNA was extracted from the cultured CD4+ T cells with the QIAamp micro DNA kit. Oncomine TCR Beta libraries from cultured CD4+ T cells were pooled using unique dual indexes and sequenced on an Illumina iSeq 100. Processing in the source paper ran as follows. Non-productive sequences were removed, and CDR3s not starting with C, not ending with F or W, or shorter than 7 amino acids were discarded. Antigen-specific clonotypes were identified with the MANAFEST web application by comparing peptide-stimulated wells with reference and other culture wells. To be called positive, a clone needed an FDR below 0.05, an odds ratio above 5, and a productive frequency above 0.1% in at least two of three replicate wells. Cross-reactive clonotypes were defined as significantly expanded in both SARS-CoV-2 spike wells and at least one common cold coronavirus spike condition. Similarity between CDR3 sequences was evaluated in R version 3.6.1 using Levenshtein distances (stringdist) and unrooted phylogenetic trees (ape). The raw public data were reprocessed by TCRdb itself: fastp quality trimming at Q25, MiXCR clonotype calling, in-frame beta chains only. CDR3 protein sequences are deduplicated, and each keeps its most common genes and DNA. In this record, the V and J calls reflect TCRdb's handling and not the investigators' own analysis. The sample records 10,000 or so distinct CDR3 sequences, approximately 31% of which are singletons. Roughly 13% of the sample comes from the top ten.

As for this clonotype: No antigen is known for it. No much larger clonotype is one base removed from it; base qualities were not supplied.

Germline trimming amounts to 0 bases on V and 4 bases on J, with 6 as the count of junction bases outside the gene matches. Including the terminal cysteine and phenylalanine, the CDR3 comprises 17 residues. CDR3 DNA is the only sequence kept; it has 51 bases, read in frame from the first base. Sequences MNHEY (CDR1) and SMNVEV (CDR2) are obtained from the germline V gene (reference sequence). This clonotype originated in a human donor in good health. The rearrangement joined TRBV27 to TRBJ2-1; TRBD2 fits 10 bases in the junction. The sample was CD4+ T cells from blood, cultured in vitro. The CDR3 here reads CASSLSILGLAYNEQFF. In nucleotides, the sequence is TGTGCCAGCAGTTTATCTATTCTGGGACTAGCGTACAATGAGCAGTTCTTC.